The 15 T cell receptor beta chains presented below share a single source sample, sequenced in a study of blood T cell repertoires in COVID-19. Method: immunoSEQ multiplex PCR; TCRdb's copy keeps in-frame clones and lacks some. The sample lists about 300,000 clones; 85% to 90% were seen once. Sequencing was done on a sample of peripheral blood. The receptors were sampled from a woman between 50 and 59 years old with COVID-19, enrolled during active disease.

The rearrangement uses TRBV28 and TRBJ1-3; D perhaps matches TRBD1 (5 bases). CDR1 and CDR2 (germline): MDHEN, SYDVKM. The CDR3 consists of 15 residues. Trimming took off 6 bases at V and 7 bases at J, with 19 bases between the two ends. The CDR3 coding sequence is TGTGCCAGCAGCCAACCCGGGGGGGGGATTAACACCATATATTTT. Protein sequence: CASSQPGGGINTIYF.

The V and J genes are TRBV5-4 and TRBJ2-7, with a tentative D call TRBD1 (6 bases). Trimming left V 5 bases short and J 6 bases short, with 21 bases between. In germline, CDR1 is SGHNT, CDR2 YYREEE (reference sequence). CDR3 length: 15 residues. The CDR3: CASRKEVGGLGEQYF. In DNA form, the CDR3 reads TGTGCCAGCAGAAAGGAAGTAGGGGGTTTAGGCGAGCAGTACTTC.

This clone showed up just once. In nucleotides, the CDR3 is TGTGCCAGCAGCGTAGGGCCAGGGGGGAATACCGGGGAGCTGTTTTTT. Its protein is CASSVGPGGNTGELFF. The chain couples TRBV9 to TRBJ2-2; a possible D gene is TRBD1 (7 bases). CDR1 is SGDLS, CDR2 YYNGEE, per germline. V was shortened by 0 bases and J by 5 bases, with 14 bases between the two germline ends. The CDR3 runs 16 residues.

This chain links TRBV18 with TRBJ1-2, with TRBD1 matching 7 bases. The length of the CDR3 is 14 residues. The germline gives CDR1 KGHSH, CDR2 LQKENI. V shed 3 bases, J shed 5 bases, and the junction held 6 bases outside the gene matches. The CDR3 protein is CASSPSTGPYGYTF. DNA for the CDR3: TGTGCCAGCTCACCCTCGACAGGGCCTTATGGCTACACCTTC.

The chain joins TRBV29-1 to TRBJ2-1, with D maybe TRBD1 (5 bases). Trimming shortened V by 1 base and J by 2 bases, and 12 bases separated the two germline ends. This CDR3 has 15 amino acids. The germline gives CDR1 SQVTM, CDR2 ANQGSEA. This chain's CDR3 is CSVEGIEGAYNEQFF. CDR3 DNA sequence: TGCAGCGTTGAAGGTATAGAAGGGGCCTACAATGAGCAGTTCTTC.

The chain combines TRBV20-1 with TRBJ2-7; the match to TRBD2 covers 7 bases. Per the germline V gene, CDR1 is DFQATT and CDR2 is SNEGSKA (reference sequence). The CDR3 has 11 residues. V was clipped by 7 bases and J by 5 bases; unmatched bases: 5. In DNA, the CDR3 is TGCAGTGGAGAAGCGGGAAACGAGCAGTACTTC. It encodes CSGEAGNEQYF.

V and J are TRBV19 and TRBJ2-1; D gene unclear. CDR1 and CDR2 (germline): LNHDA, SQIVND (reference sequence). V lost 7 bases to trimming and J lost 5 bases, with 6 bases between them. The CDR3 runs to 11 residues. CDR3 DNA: TGTGCCAGTACCCGTAACAATGAGCAGTTCTTC. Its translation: CASTRNNEQFF.

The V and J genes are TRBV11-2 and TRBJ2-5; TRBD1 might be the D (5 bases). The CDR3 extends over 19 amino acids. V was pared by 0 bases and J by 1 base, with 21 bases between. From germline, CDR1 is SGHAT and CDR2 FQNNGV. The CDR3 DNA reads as TGTGCCAGCAGCTTAGAGAGTGCTGCCCTGCAGGGTTTCCAAGAGACCCAGTACTTC. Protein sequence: CASSLESAALQGFQETQYF.

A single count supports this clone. The CDR3 loop reads CASSLGDRGGYTF. The CDR3 DNA reads TGTGCCAGCAGCTTAGGAGACAGGGGTGGCTACACCTTC. The genes are TRBV7-8 and TRBJ1-2; 8 bases are a match to TRBD1. Trimming removed 1 base from V and 7 bases from J; junction bases left unmatched: 2. This CDR3 is 13 amino acids long. The germline CDR1 and CDR2 sequences are SGHVS and FQNEAQ.

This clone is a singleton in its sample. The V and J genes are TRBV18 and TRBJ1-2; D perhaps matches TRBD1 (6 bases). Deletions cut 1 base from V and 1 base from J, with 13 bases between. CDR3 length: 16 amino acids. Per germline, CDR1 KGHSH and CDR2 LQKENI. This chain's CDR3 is CASSPLLQGYNYGYTF. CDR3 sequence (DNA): TGTGCCAGCTCACCACTCCTACAGGGATATAACTATGGCTACACCTTC.

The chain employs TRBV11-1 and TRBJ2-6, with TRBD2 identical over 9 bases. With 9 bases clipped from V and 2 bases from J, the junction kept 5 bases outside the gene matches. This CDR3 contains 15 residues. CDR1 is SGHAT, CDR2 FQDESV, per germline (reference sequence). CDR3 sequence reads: CASRGTSPGANVLTF. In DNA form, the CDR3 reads TGTGCCAGTCGCGGGACTAGCCCTGGGGCCAACGTCCTGACTTTC.

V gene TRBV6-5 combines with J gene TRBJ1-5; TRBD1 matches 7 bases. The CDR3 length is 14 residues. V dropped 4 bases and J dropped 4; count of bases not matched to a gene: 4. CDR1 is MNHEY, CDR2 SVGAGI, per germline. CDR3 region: CASSSTGRNQPQHF. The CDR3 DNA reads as TGTGCCAGCAGTTCGACAGGGAGAAATCAGCCCCAGCATTTT.

The chain's CDR3 is CASGLGVAGGQETQYF. The CDR3 DNA is TGTGCTAGTGGTTTGGGTGTAGCGGGAGGGCAAGAGACCCAGTACTTC. The chain couples TRBV12-5 to TRBJ2-5; 11 bases fit TRBD2. V lost 1 base, J lost 2 bases, and 3 bases stayed unmatched. The CDR3 covers 16 residues. CDR1 is LGHNT and CDR2 is FRNRAP in the germline V gene.

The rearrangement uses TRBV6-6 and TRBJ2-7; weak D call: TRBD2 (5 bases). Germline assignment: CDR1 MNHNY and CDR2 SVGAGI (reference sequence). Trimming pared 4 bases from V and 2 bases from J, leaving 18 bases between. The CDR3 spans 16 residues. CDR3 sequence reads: CASSSGSRLATYEQYF. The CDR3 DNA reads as TGTGCCAGCAGTTCCGGATCCCGCCTAGCTACCTACGAGCAGTACTTC.

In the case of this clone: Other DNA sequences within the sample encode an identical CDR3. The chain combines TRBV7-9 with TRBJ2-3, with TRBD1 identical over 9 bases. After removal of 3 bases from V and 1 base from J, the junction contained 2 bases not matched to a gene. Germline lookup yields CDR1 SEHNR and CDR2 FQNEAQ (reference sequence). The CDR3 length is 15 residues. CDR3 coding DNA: TGTGCCAGCAGCTTGAGACAGGGGGGCACAGATACGCAGTATTTT. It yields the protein CASSLRQGGTDTQYF. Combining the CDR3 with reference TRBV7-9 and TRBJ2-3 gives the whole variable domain DTGVSQNPRHKITKRGQNVTFRCDPISEHNRLYWYRQTLGQGPEFLTYFQNEAQLEKSRLLSDRFSAERPKGSFSTLEIQRTEQGDSAMYLCASSLRQGGTDTQYFGPGTRLTVL.